This T cell receptor (beta chain) came from a study of regulatory T cells in long-lasting Graves disease (dated by TCRdb to the early 2020s). Study-level background: To count as having persistent Graves' disease, a patient had to have received antithyroid drug treatment for over 5 years with TSH receptor autoantibodies remaining persistently positive. Peripheral blood TCR sequencing and RNA sequencing compared persistent Graves' disease patients with newly diagnosed Graves' disease patients. The study was registered as a clinical trial and conducted in China. A total of around 35 samples underwent TCR sequencing, from about 13 patients with persistent Graves' disease and some 20 patients with newly diagnosed Graves' disease. Antithyroid drugs had been taken for approximately 10 years on average by persistent Graves' disease patients in the clinical cohort.

Study-level results and caveats: Because the primary lesion, thyroid tissue, could not be accessed, the study looked at peripheral blood alone. As a limitation, the authors acknowledged that the small sample size may reduce accuracy. Preferential use of TRBV28, TRBJ1-2 and TRBJ2-5 was observed in persistent disease, whereas TRBV20-1 and TRBJ2-1 were favored in newly diagnosed disease. Only the TCR beta chain was sequenced and analyzed. Compared with newly diagnosed patients, persistent Graves' disease patients had lower TCR Shannon entropy and fewer highly expanded clones, which suggests clonal expansion. A larger number of public clonotypes was shared among persistent patients (fewer than 3,000) than among newly diagnosed patients (approximately 930).

With regard to this clonotype: This receptor's antigen is unknown. Base qualities are not at hand, and no much larger clone is one base apart.

The library was obtained by multiplex PCR. Sequencing took place on an Illumina HiSeq 4000. iRepertoire HTBI primers and Arm-PCR amplification of CDR3 regions were used to construct TCR beta libraries. Gel purification was performed on PCR products prior to sequencing. In the source study's methods: Gene usage analysis of CDR3 amino acid clonotypes used the 50 to 70 TRBV and 14 to 15 TRBJ segments found across samples. Filtered high-quality paired reads were merged into contigs using COPE and FqMerger. BLAST was used to align contigs to IMGT TRBV, TRBD and TRBJ reference genes, with CDR3 defined following IMGT. Clonotypes above 0.1% frequency were classified as highly expanded clones. Shannon entropy was used to measure repertoire diversity, and the Gini coefficient was used to measure V-J evenness. Clonotypes shared by more than one individual were considered public. Clones were called with MiXCR by TCRdb after fastp trimmed the public reads at Q25, and only in-frame beta chains were retained. Rows are combined by CDR3 protein, so each entry shows the most common genes and DNA. V and J calls and clone size were set by TCRdb, not the authors. The sample has 430,000 or so distinct CDR3 sequences on record, roughly a fifth of them singletons. The top ten clonotypes cover 13% to 15% of the sample.

V is clipped by 0 bases and J by 8 bases, and the sequence between their germline boundaries is 13 bases long. Spanning cysteine to phenylalanine, the CDR3 consists of 15 amino acids. Of all the DNA, just the CDR3 is kept, 45 bases in frame from base 1. Taken from the germline V gene, the CDR1 and CDR2 loops are SGHTA and FQGNSA. Interpreted using the paper, the time point label stands for: persistent/refractory GD, antithyroid drugs over 5 years with positive TRAb. For both TCR sequencing and RNA sequencing, RNA was extracted from PBMCs using TRIzol. The diagnosis of Graves' disease followed American Thyroid Association guidelines. Patients were recruited from an endocrinology department in Xi'an, China. Each patient gave 9 to 10 milliliters of peripheral blood, collected in an EDTA anticoagulant tube. Ficoll Paque Plus density gradient separation was used to isolate PBMCs, and no further T cell sorting was done. An Agilent 2100 Bioanalyzer and agarose gel were used to assess RNA quality, and a NanoDrop 2000 was used to measure RNA concentration.

Specimen: peripheral blood mononuclear cells (PBMCs), collected when the disease was refractory, from a patient treated with antithyroid drugs. This receptor was obtained from a female donor with Graves disease. The V and J segments used are TRBV7-2 and TRBJ2-2; the D gene is possibly TRBD1 or TRBD2, each agreeing over 5 bases. Here the CDR3 is given as CASSLAGPRKGELFF. The DNA is TGTGCCAGCAGCTTAGCGGGACCACGAAAAGGGGAGCTGTTTTTT.